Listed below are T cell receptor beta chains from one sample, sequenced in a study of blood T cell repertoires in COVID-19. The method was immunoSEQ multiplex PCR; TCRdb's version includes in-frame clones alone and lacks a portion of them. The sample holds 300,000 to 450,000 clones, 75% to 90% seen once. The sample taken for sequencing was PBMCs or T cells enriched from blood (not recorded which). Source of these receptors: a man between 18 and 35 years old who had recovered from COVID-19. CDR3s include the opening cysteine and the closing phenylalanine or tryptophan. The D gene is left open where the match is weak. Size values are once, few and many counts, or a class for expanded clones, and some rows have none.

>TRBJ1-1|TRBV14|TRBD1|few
TGTGCCAGCAGCCGAATGACAGGGAGTGAAGCTTTCTTT
CASSRMTGSEAFF
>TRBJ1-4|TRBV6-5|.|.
TGTGCCAGCAGTCCCCAGGGTGTGGTTGAAAAACTGTTTTTT
CASSPQGVVEKLFF
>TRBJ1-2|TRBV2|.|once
TGTGCCAGCAGTGGTGGAAGGGGCTATGGCTACACCTTC
CASSGGRGYGYTF
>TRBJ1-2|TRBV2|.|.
TGTGCCAGCAGTGGGACTCGGCGCTACACCTTC
CASSGTRRYTF
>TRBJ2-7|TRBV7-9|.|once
TGTGCCAGCAGCAGAAAGGGGAACAGGGTCAAGTACGAGCAGTACTTC
CASSRKGNRVKYEQYF
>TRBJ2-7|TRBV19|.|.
TGTGCCAGTAGTATCCAGGGTCCTGGCTACGAGCAGTACTTC
CASSIQGPGYEQYF
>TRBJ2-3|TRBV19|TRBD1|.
TGTGCCAGTAGTCCTCGACAGGGGGCAGATACGCAGTATTTT
CASSPRQGADTQYF
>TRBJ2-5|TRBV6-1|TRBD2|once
TGTGCCAGCAGTGCCTCAGGCAGTCGACTAGCGGGGTCGGAGACCCAGTACTTC
CASSASGSRLAGSETQYF
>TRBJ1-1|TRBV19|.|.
TGTGCCAGTACCCCGGTTGCGGGCAGGGGTACTGAAGCTTTCTTT
CASTPVAGRGTEAFF
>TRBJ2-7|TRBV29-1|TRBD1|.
TGCAGCGCGGCCCGACCGGGACAGACCTACGAGCAGTACTTC
CSAARPGQTYEQYF
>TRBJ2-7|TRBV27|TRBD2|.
TGTGCCAGCAGGTCCGGGGGGTTCTACGAGCAGTACTTC
CASRSGGFYEQYF
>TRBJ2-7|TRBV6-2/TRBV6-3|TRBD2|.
TGTGCCAGCAGTGTCCTAGCGGGACCGGCCTACGAGCAGTACTTC
CASSVLAGPAYEQYF
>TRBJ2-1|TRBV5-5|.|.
TGTGCCAGCAGCCGGTCATTTCTGGCGGGGAGCAATGAGCAGTTCTTC
CASSRSFLAGSNEQFF
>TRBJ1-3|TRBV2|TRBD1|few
TGTGCCAGCAGTTACAGGGGGAGTGGAAACACCATATATTTT
CASSYRGSGNTIYF